Listed here are 28 T cell receptor beta chains from one sample, sequenced in a study of cytomegalovirus exposure and HLA in healthy donors. The primer mix had 60 Vbeta and 13 Jbeta primers. The protocol was immunoSEQ multiplex PCR, while the TCRdb copy is restricted to in-frame clones and leaves out a portion. Of 160,000 or so clones detected, about 79% appear once; the ten largest clones hold roughly 5.8%. The sequenced material came from PBMCs. The receptors originated from a man aged 40-50 years in good health and CMV-seropositive.

The chain has TRBV29-1 and TRBJ2-2, with 8 bases fitting TRBD1. CDR3 length: 14 amino acids. The V segment lost 4 bases and the J segment 6 bases; nucleotides outside the gene matches: 7. CDR1 is SQVTM and CDR2 is ANQGSEA in the germline V gene. The CDR3 here is CSVGVAGGPGELFF. The CDR3, as DNA: TGCAGCGTTGGAGTTGCAGGGGGCCCCGGGGAGCTGTTTTTT.

The J gene is TRBJ2-4, the V gene TRBV19; TRBD1 agrees at 9 bases. CDR1 is LNHDA, CDR2 SQIVND, per germline (reference sequence). CDR3 length: 19 residues. The V and J ends lost 1 base and 0 bases, in that order; junction bases with no gene match: 10. The CDR3 here is CASSIVGTGIKLAKNIQYF. CDR3 in DNA: TGTGCCAGTAGTATAGTAGGGACAGGGATAAAACTAGCCAAAAACATTCAGTACTTC.

Here the CDR3 reads CASSLGPGLAGGEQYF. In DNA form, the CDR3 reads TGCGCCAGCAGCTTGGGGCCGGGACTAGCGGGAGGTGAGCAGTACTTC. The chain recombines TRBV5-1 with TRBJ2-7; 15 bases agree with TRBD2. The V gene end was trimmed by 0 bases and the J gene end by 7 bases; junction bases not matched to a gene: 5. The CDR3 is 16 residues long. Germline loops: CDR1 SGHRS, CDR2 YFSETQ.

Note on this clone: The same CDR3 is also encoded by other DNA sequences in this sample. The chain has TRBV7-3 and TRBJ2-2, with D possibly being TRBD1 (5 bases). The CDR3 has 14 amino acids. CDR1 is SGHTA, CDR2 FQGTGA, per germline. With 2 bases removed from V and 3 bases from J, the gap between germline ends came to 7 bases. CDR3 sequence reads: CASSLLGDTGELFF. For the CDR3, the DNA is TGTGCCAGCAGCTTACTAGGGGACACCGGGGAGCTGTTTTTT.

This clone was counted only a few times. The V gene is TRBV30, the J gene TRBJ2-1; D is undetermined. CDR1 is GTSNPN and CDR2 is SVGIG in the germline V gene (reference sequence). The CDR3 loop spans 13 amino acids. The ends were cut back, 5 bases at V and 0 bases at J, with 8 bases in the middle. The CDR3 DNA sequence: TGTGCCTGGGCGAGGAGCTCCTACAATGAGCAGTTCTTC. This sequence encodes CAWARSSYNEQFF.

This clone has more than one count but fewer than ten. The rearrangement links TRBV5-5 to TRBJ2-6; D is ambiguous. The V gene's germline CDR1 is SGHKS and CDR2 YYEKEE (reference sequence). V was trimmed by 0 bases and J by 5 bases, leaving 9 bases between them. This CDR3 region has 15 residues. The CDR3, as DNA: TGTGCCAGCAGCTTGGTTCCATCCCGGGCCAACGTCCTGACTTTC. This sequence encodes CASSLVPSRANVLTF.

This chain connects TRBV7-8 to TRBJ1-2; 8 bases fit TRBD1. The CDR3 spans 15 residues. CDR1 is SGHVS, CDR2 FQNEAQ, per germline. Trimming took 0 bases from V and 7 from J; bases not matched to a gene: 7. CDR3 region: CASSLADRESTGYTF. CDR3 coding DNA: TGTGCCAGCAGCTTAGCGGACAGGGAATCAACTGGCTACACCTTC.

The rearrangement joins TRBV11-2 to TRBJ2-7; TRBD1 matches at 8 bases. V was pared by 5 bases and J by 2 bases, with 11 bases of the junction left unmatched. Per the germline V gene, CDR1 is SGHAT and CDR2 is FQNNGV. CDR3 length: 16 amino acids. CDR3 region: CASSGGPGQETYEQYF. In DNA form, the CDR3 reads TGTGCCAGCAGCGGAGGACCGGGACAGGAGACCTACGAGCAGTACTTC.

The V and J genes are TRBV10-3 and TRBJ2-2; D may be TRBD2 (6 bases). Deletions cut 6 bases from V and 2 bases from J, with 10 bases between. There are 14 residues in the CDR3. The V gene's germline CDR1 is ENHRY and CDR2 SYGVKD. CDR3 protein: CAIRLAANTGELFF. CDR3 sequence (DNA): TGTGCCATCAGACTAGCAGCTAACACCGGGGAGCTGTTTTTT.

J is TRBJ2-3 and V is TRBV5-6, with a possible D match to TRBD2 (5 bases). This CDR3 has 16 residues. CDR1 SGHDT and CDR2 YYEEEE come from the germline V gene. Deletions cut 2 bases from V and 3 bases from J, with 16 bases between. CDR3 bases: TGTGCCAGCAGCTTACTACTAGAGGGTTTAACAGATACGCAGTATTTT. Residues: CASSLLLEGLTDTQYF.

The table lists this clone with a few counts. The rearrangement links TRBV5-6 to TRBJ2-3; 9 bases agree with TRBD1. CDR1 and CDR2 (germline): SGHDT, YYEEEE. The CDR3 consists of 18 residues. V shed 4 bases and J 15 bases; nucleotides not matched to a gene: 27. The CDR3 DNA sequence: TGTGCCAGCAGCGGCACCGGGACAGGGTTTGGGGGAGTAGCCCCGCCCTATTTT. It encodes CASSGTGTGFGGVAPPYF.

The J gene is TRBJ1-1, the V gene TRBV18; possible D gene TRBD1, 5 bases. Germline V gives CDR1 KGHSH, CDR2 LQKENI. V shed 4 bases and J shed 0 bases, with 12 bases lying between them. The CDR3 covers 15 residues. The CDR3 protein is CASSQLRGMNTEAFF. The DNA of the CDR3 is TGTGCCAGCTCACAATTAAGGGGTATGAACACTGAAGCTTTCTTT. Full variable domain (outside the CDR3, taken from reference TRBV18 and TRBJ1-1): NAGVMQNPRHLVRRRGQEARLRCSPMKGHSHVYWYRQLPEEGLKFMVYLQKENIIDESGMPKERFSAEFPKEGPSILRIQQVVRGDSAAYFCASSQLRGMNTEAFFGQGTRLTVV.

V gene TRBV7-3 combines with J gene TRBJ1-5; D not certain. This CDR3 comprises 15 residues. Trimming stripped 6 bases from V and 2 bases from J, with 14 bases between. Germline assignment: CDR1 SGHTA and CDR2 FQGTGA. The CDR3 sequence is CASSPPTRGNQPQHF. In DNA, the CDR3 is TGTGCCAGCAGTCCCCCGACCCGGGGCAATCAGCCCCAGCATTTT.

This clone was seen only a few times. V usage is TRBV27 and J usage is TRBJ2-1; D gene unclear. Germline V gives CDR1 MNHEY, CDR2 SMNVEV (reference sequence). Trimming cost V 4 bases and J 0 bases, with 7 bases left between them. This CDR3 has 14 amino acids. The CDR3 bases are TGTGCCAGCAGTTATGGCAGCTCCTACAATGAGCAGTTCTTC. Residues: CASSYGSSYNEQFF.

This chain links TRBV12-5 with TRBJ1-1; D call uncertain. Germline V gene data show CDR1 as LGHNT and CDR2 as FRNRAP. Deletions cut 4 bases from V and 7 bases from J, with 7 bases between. This CDR3 has 11 residues. CDR3 nucleotide sequence: TGTGCTAGTGGTTCTGAGATTGAAGCTTTCTTT. This encodes CASGSEIEAFF.

This sequence joins TRBV7-3 and TRBJ2-1, with 12 bases fitting TRBD2. The V and J ends lost 2 bases and 4 bases, in that order; junction bases with no gene match: 6. CDR1 SGHTA and CDR2 FQGTGA come from the germline V gene. The CDR3 spans 17 residues. The DNA for the CDR3 is TGTGCCAGCAGCTTAGTAGGGGGGACTAGCGGGTACAATGAGCAGTTCTTC. As protein: CASSLVGGTSGYNEQFF.

This sequence joins TRBV25-1 and TRBJ2-7; D unresolved. Trimming cost V 3 bases and J 0 bases, with 9 bases left between them. Germline lookup yields CDR1 MGHDK and CDR2 SYGVNS. CDR3 length: 14 residues. CDR3 sequence: CASSEPGSSYEQYF. For the CDR3, the DNA is TGTGCCAGCAGTGAGCCCGGTAGCTCCTACGAGCAGTACTTC.

This clone was found a few times. J is TRBJ2-1 and V is TRBV6-1; 8 nucleotides match TRBD1. This CDR3 is built from 15 residues. J lost 5 bases, V lost 4 bases, and 7 bases had no gene match. CDR1 and CDR2 from the germline V gene are MNHNS and SASEGT. The CDR3, as DNA: TGTGCCAGCAGTGGGAAATGGACAGGGCACAATGAGCAGTTCTTC. As protein: CASSGKWTGHNEQFF.

The chain has TRBV30 and TRBJ2-7; 8 bases map to TRBD1. The CDR3 consists of 13 residues. J lost 5 bases, V lost 2 bases, and 5 bases had no gene match. In germline, CDR1 is GTSNPN, CDR2 SVGIG (reference sequence). For the CDR3, the DNA is TGTGCCTGGAGTCTGAGGGACAGGAACGAGCAGTACTTC. Amino acids: CAWSLRDRNEQYF.

The chain employs TRBV5-1 and TRBJ2-1; 8 bases fit TRBD1. V was clipped by 7 bases and J by 7 bases; unmatched bases: 10. The CDR3 totals 14 residues. In germline, CDR1 is SGHRS, CDR2 YFSETQ. CDR3 amino acids: CASGDRTLRNEQFF. The DNA of the CDR3 is TGCGCCAGCGGGGACAGGACCCTAAGAAATGAGCAGTTCTTC. Combining the CDR3 with reference TRBV5-1 and TRBJ2-1 gives the whole variable domain KAGVTQTPRYLIKTRGQQVTLSCSPISGHRSVSWYQQTPGQGLQFLFEYFSETQRNKGNFPGRFSGRQFSNSRSEMNVSTLELGDSALYLCASGDRTLRNEQFFGPGTRLTVL.

CDR3 sequence: CASGLVLGSGRDGGTQYF. The DNA of the CDR3 is TGTGCTAGTGGTTTGGTACTTGGTAGCGGGAGGGATGGGGGGACCCAGTACTTC. The chain links TRBV12-5 to TRBJ2-5; 11 nucleotides line up with TRBD2. Germline V lookup: CDR1 LGHNT, CDR2 FRNRAP. The CDR3 has 18 amino acids. Trimming removed 0 bases from V and 7 bases from J; junction bases left unmatched: 13. Full variable domain (rest looked up from reference TRBV12-5 and TRBJ2-5): DARVTQTPRHKVTEMGQEVTMRCQPILGHNTVFWYRQTMMQGLELLAYFRNRAPLDDSGMPKDRFSAEMPDATLATLKIQPSEPRDSAVYFCASGLVLGSGRDGGTQYFGPGTRLLVL.

CDR3 protein: CASTAPRRGETQYF. In DNA form, the CDR3 reads TGTGCCAGCACGGCCCCGCGGCGAGGGGAGACCCAGTACTTC. V and J are TRBV28 and TRBJ2-5, with D tentatively TRBD2 (5 bases). The CDR3 runs 14 residues. Per the germline V gene, CDR1 is MDHEN and CDR2 is SYDVKM. Trimming took off 7 bases at V and 5 bases at J, with 17 bases between the two ends.

This rearrangement joins TRBV7-8 to TRBJ2-3, with 12 positions matching TRBD2. This CDR3 comprises 16 residues. The germline CDR1 and CDR2 sequences are SGHVS and FQNEAQ. Germline trimming cut 4 bases from V and 0 bases from J; bases unmatched to any gene: 2. CDR3: CASSWGTSGSTDTQYF. The CDR3 bases are TGTGCCAGCAGCTGGGGGACTAGCGGGAGCACAGATACGCAGTATTTT.

The rearrangement joins TRBV11-3 to TRBJ2-1; 8 nucleotides line up with TRBD2. V dropped 8 bases and J dropped 9; count of bases not matched to a gene: 9. In germline, CDR1 is SGHNT, CDR2 YENEEA. This CDR3 has 13 amino acids. The CDR3 coding sequence is TGTGCCAGCGGCCCAACCCGGGGGGGTGAGCAGTTCTTC. This translates into CASGPTRGGEQFF.

This chain joins TRBV7-6 and TRBJ2-1, with TRBD2 identical over 14 bases. In germline, CDR1 is SGHVS, CDR2 FNYEAQ. This CDR3 spans 17 amino acids. Trimming cost V 5 bases and J 2 bases; bases outside gene matches: 5. The CDR3 nucleotides read TGTGCCAGCAGCCAGGGACTAGCGGGAGACCCCTACAATGAGCAGTTCTTC. This encodes CASSQGLAGDPYNEQFF.

In the case of this clone: The sample contains more than one DNA sequence encoding this CDR3. J is TRBJ2-5 and V is TRBV6-1; TRBD1 might be the D (6 bases). Per germline, CDR1 MNHNS and CDR2 SASEGT. This CDR3 comprises 13 residues. Trimming removed 6 bases from V and 2 bases from J, with 10 bases in between. As DNA, the CDR3 is TGTGCCAGCAGCTTGGACAGACAAGAGACCCAGTACTTC. This codes for CASSLDRQETQYF.

The chain is built from TRBV10-2 and TRBJ2-7; D is perhaps TRBD1 (5 bases). V shed 2 bases and J shed 1 base, with 12 bases lying between them. Germline values: CDR1 WSHSY, CDR2 SAAADI. This CDR3 contains 15 residues. For the CDR3, the DNA is TGCGCCAGCAGTGAGCATGGACACTTGTCCTACGAGCAGTACTTC. Its translation is CASSEHGHLSYEQYF.

The J gene is TRBJ2-1, the V gene TRBV7-3; the match to TRBD2 covers 7 bases. From germline, CDR1 is SGHTA and CDR2 FQGTGA. J was trimmed by 8 bases and V by 1 base; bases with no gene match: 5. The CDR3 is 14 residues long. The CDR3 reads CASSLSGRIDEQFF. DNA of the CDR3: TGTGCCAGCAGCTTAAGCGGGAGAATCGATGAGCAGTTCTTC.